The present TCR beta chain was sequenced within a study of blood T cell repertoires in COVID-19. Repertoires were generated with immunoSEQ multiplex PCR, while TCRdb's copy carries only in-frame clones and drops some. This sample has approximately 150,000 clones, with roughly 89% found just once. CDR1 is SNHLY, CDR2 FYNNEI, per germline. Trimming removed 8 bases from V and 0 bases from J, with 16 bases in between. The CDR3 contains 15 residues. The sequenced material came from peripheral blood. V usage is TRBV2 and J usage is TRBJ1-1, with TRBD1 as a possible D gene (6 bases). The TCR was taken from a woman in her sixties who had recovered from COVID-19. CDR3 sequence: CASSSGGGMNTEAFF. The CDR3 nucleotides are TGTGCCAGCTCCTCGGGGGGGGGCATGAACACTGAAGCTTTCTTT.